These T cell receptor beta chains were read from a single sample in a study of T cell responses to AZD1222 COVID-19 vaccine. Clones were read by immunoSEQ multiplex PCR, and TCRdb kept only the in-frame ones, dropping some. Counted here are 95,000 to 150,000 clones, 92% occurring once; the ten biggest clones make up 11% to 15%. This specimen consisted of peripheral blood, obtained on day 0 of AZD1222 vaccination. The receptors were sampled from an adult in good health. Both conserved end residues are part of each CDR3. A D gene is named only where the DNA matches it firmly.

>-|TRBV29-1|TRBJ1-2
CSVAVAESNYGYTF
TGCAGCGTTGCTGTCGCTGAGTCTAACTATGGCTACACCTTC
>TRBD1|TRBV18|TRBJ1-1
CASSLDRGAEAFF
TGTGCCAGCTCACTTGACAGGGGAGCTGAAGCTTTCTTT
>TRBD2|TRBV9|TRBJ2-1
CASSVDGGSSYNEQFF
TGTGCCAGCAGCGTAGACGGGGGGAGTTCCTACAATGAGCAGTTCTTC
>-|TRBV15|TRBJ1-1
CATSRGTDPTTDAFF
TGTGCCACCAGCAGAGGGACCGACCCTACAACGGATGCTTTCTTT
>TRBD2|TRBV7-9|TRBJ2-1
CASSSTGTSGPYNEQFF
TGTGCCAGCAGCTCGACCGGGACTAGCGGACCGTACAATGAGCAGTTCTTC
>-|TRBV4-3|TRBJ1-6
CASSQGWPVNSYNSPLHF
TGCGCCAGCAGCCAAGGGTGGCCGGTGAACTCCTATAATTCACCCCTCCACTTT
>-|TRBV29-1|TRBJ2-2
CSVLRGARTGELFF
TGCAGCGTTCTCCGGGGGGCCCGCACCGGGGAGCTGTTTTTT
>TRBD2|TRBV11-2|TRBJ2-7
CASSLELAGTLYEQYF
TGTGCCAGCAGCTTAGAGCTAGCGGGGACTTTGTACGAGCAGTACTTC
>-|TRBV6-5|TRBJ2-3
CASTPGAGDTQYF
TGTGCCAGCACTCCGGGGGCTGGGGATACGCAGTATTTT
>TRBD2|TRBV12-3/TRBV12-4|TRBJ2-3
CASSLGGITQYF
TGTGCCAGCAGTTTGGGGGGGATTACGCAGTATTTT
>-|TRBV10-1|TRBJ2-1
CASSEIGQGSGEQFF
TGCGCCAGCAGTGAAATAGGGCAGGGGTCCGGTGAGCAGTTCTTC
>-|TRBV4-3|TRBJ1-1
CASSQDMGRVLGTEAFF
TGCGCCAGCAGCCAAGATATGGGCAGGGTGTTGGGCACTGAAGCTTTCTTT
>-|TRBV15|TRBJ2-7
CATSSGGRYEQYF
TGTGCCACCAGCAGTGGGGGCAGGTACGAGCAGTACTTC
>TRBD1|TRBV7-6|TRBJ1-1
CASSMPGTGGLMNTEAFF
TGTGCCAGCAGCATGCCCGGGACAGGGGGTTTAATGAACACTGAAGCTTTCTTT
>-|TRBV5-1|TRBJ2-1
CASSLVSRVYNEQFF
TGCGCCAGCAGCTTGGTTTCGAGAGTCTACAATGAGCAGTTCTTC
>-|TRBV4-3|TRBJ2-1
CASSQGLGEYNEQFF
TGCGCCAGCAGCCAAGGACTAGGGGAGTACAATGAGCAGTTCTTC
>-|TRBV25-1|TRBJ1-2
CASSESGFSGYTF
TGTGCCAGCAGTGAATCCGGCTTTAGCGGCTACACCTTC
>-|TRBV7-6|TRBJ1-2
CASSLGGLLNYGYTF
TGTGCCAGCAGCTTAGGTGGCCTTTTGAACTATGGCTACACCTTC
>-|TRBV29-1|TRBJ2-1
CSVEGEVSARTLRNEQFF
TGCAGCGTTGAAGGAGAGGTGTCGGCTAGGACATTGAGGAATGAGCAGTTCTTC
>TRBD1|TRBV7-9|TRBJ1-4
CASSPGTGGDEKLFF
TGTGCCAGCAGCCCGGGGACAGGGGGCGATGAAAAACTGTTTTTT
>-|TRBV5-1|TRBJ1-2
CASSTGEGDGYTF
TGCGCCAGCAGTACGGGGGAAGGGGATGGCTACACCTTC
>TRBD2|TRBV7-7|TRBJ2-2
CASSLARGGFAGELFF
TGTGCCAGCAGCTTAGCCCGCGGGGGATTCGCCGGGGAGCTGTTTTTT
>-|TRBV5-4|TRBJ2-5
CASSPALARQETQYF
TGTGCCAGCAGCCCGGCCTTGGCCCGACAAGAGACCCAGTACTTC
>TRBD1|TRBV28|TRBJ2-1
CASSWTGGSYNEQFF
TGTGCCAGCAGTTGGACAGGGGGCTCCTACAATGAGCAGTTCTTC
>-|TRBV23-1|TRBJ1-1
CASSQGGLSEAFF
TGCGCCAGCAGTCAAGGTGGACTCTCTGAAGCTTTCTTT
>TRBD2|TRBV27|TRBJ2-3
CASSPLAGGPVGDTQYF
TGTGCCAGCAGTCCACTAGCGGGAGGGCCTGTCGGAGATACGCAGTATTTT
>TRBD1|TRBV5-6|TRBJ2-1
CASSLPWAGGRYNEQFF
TGTGCCAGCAGCCTACCGTGGGCAGGGGGTCGGTACAATGAGCAGTTCTTC
>-|TRBV29-1|TRBJ1-1
CSVEVKGPYIAFF
TGCAGCGTTGAAGTTAAAGGTCCTTATATAGCTTTCTTT
>-|TRBV9|TRBJ1-1
CASSLATSGRGYTEAFF
TGTGCCAGCAGCCTCGCCACCTCGGGGCGTGGGTACACTGAAGCTTTCTTT
>TRBD1|TRBV27|TRBJ1-5
CASSSTGEYNQPQHF
TGTGCCAGCAGTTCAACAGGGGAATACAATCAGCCCCAGCATTTT
>TRBD1|TRBV28|TRBJ1-4
CASSLPSGTELFF
TGTGCCAGCAGTTTGCCTTCCGGGACAGAACTGTTTTTT
>-|TRBV4-1|TRBJ2-3
CASSPTPFGGADTQYF
TGCGCCAGCAGCCCCACCCCGTTCGGGGGCGCAGATACGCAGTATTTT
>-|TRBV11-2|TRBJ2-3
CASSAVRSNTDTQYF
TGTGCCAGCAGCGCAGTTCGCAGCAACACAGATACGCAGTATTTT
>-|TRBV7-8|TRBJ1-1
CASRERENTEAFF
TGTGCCAGCAGAGAAAGGGAGAACACTGAAGCTTTCTTT
>-|TRBV6-6|TRBJ1-3
CASSTRFAISGNTIYF
TGTGCCAGCAGTACACGATTCGCGATCTCTGGAAACACCATATATTTT
>-|TRBV7-7|TRBJ2-5
CASSLALSEEETQYF
TGTGCCAGCAGCTTAGCGCTTTCGGAAGAAGAGACCCAGTACTTC
>-|TRBV5-1|TRBJ2-1
CASSLSRGRSNEQFF
TGCGCCAGCAGCTTGAGTAGGGGTCGGTCCAATGAGCAGTTCTTC
>-|TRBV19|TRBJ2-7
CASRGIEGSYEQYF
TGTGCCAGTAGGGGGATTGAGGGCAGCTACGAGCAGTACTTC
>-|TRBV19|TRBJ1-3
CASSIDGYSGNTIYF
TGTGCCAGTAGTATAGATGGCTACTCTGGAAACACCATATATTTT
>-|TRBV14|TRBJ2-1
CASSQESAGLNEQFF
TGTGCCAGCAGCCAAGAATCTGCGGGGCTCAATGAGCAGTTCTTC
>TRBD2|TRBV6-4|TRBJ2-7
CASSGGGLAGGRFPYEQYF
TGTGCCAGCAGTGGGGGGGGACTAGCGGGAGGTCGTTTTCCCTACGAGCAGTACTTC